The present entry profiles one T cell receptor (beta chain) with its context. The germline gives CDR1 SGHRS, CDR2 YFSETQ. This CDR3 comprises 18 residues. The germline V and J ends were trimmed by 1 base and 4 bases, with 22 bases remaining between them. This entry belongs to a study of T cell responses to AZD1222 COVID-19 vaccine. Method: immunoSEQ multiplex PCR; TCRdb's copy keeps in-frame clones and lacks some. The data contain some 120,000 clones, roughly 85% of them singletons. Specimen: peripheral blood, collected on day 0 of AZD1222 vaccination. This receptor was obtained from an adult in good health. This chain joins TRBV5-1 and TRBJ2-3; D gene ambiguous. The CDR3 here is CASSLWSLGEEMADTQYF. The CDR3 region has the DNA TGCGCCAGCAGCTTGTGGAGCTTGGGCGAGGAGATGGCAGATACGCAGTATTTT.